The clone carrying this TCR beta chain was counted many times. No antigen is known for it. The data derive from a study of identical twins. Template switching, a step in the protocol, added a universal primer site, and cDNA carried unique molecular identifiers. TCRdb reprocessed the 5' RACE reads with MiXCR, giving one entry per CDR3 protein. This sample yields roughly 220,000 distinct CDR3 sequences, of which 6% to 7% are seen a single time; 13% to 15% belongs to the top ten. Study-wide points: Researchers caution that invariant MAIT and iNKT cells could partly confound zero-insertion analyses.

The V gene's germline CDR1 is MNHEY and CDR2 SMNVEV (reference sequence). The CDR3 has 15 residues. The V end lost 3 bases, the J end lost 2 bases, and 8 bases lay between the germline ends. These sequences were also reported in another study, on T cells expressing NK-cell markers. That publication notes: As a fraction of CD8+ T cells, dominant NKG2C+ clonotypes reached roughly 1.0-7.5% in six donors. Where several donors were concerned, these clonotypes also led the CD3+CD56-NKG2C+ fraction.

The rearrangement uses TRBV27 and TRBJ2-6; D call uncertain. The sequence was collected from a woman between 18 and 29 years old in good health. The sequenced sample was CD8+ T cells sorted from blood. The CDR3 reads CASSFVGTGANVLTF. The CDR3 nucleotides read TGTGCCAGCAGTTTTGTGGGAACTGGGGCCAACGTCCTGACTTTC. Full variable domain (remainder filled in from reference TRBV27 and TRBJ2-6): EAQVTQNPRYLITVTGKKLTVTCSQNMNHEYMSWYRQDPGLGLRQIYYSMNVEVTDKGDVPEGYKVSRKEKRNFPLILESPSPNQTSLYFCASSFVGTGANVLTFGAGSRLTVL.